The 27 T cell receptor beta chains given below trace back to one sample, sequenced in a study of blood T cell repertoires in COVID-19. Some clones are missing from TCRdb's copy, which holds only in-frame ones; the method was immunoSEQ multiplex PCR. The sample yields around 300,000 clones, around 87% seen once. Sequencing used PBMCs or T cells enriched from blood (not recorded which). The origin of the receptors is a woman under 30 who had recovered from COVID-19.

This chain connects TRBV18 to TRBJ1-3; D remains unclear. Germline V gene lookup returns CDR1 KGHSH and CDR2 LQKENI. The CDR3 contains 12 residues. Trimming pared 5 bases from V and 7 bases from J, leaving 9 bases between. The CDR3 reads CASSAAGNTIYF. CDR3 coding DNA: TGTGCCAGCTCAGCCGCGGGGAACACCATATATTTT. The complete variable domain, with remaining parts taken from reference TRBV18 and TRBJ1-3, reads NAGVMQNPRHLVRRRGQEARLRCSPMKGHSHVYWYRQLPEEGLKFMVYLQKENIIDESGMPKERFSAEFPKEGPSILRIQQVVRGDSAAYFCASSAAGNTIYFGEGSWLTVV.

In nucleotides, the CDR3 is TGTGCCAGCAGTTTGGGGGCCAGAAATCAGCCCCAGCATTTT. Its translation: CASSLGARNQPQHF. This sequence joins TRBV28 and TRBJ1-5; D might be TRBD1 (6 bases). CDR3 size: 14 residues. Deletions cut 3 bases from V and 4 bases from J, with 10 bases between. Looked up from germline, CDR1 is MDHEN and CDR2 is SYDVKM.

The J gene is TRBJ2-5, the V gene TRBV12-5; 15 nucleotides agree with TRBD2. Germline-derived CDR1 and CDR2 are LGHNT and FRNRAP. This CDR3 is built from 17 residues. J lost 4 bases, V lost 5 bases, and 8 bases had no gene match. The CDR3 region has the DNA TGTGCTAGTGGTCCCGGGACTAGCGGGGGGACGTTAGAGACCCAGTACTTC. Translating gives CASGPGTSGGTLETQYF.

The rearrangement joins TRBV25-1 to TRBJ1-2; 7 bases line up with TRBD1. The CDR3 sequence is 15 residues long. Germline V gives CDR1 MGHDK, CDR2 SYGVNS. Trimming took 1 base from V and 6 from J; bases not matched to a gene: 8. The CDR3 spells CASSESAGGGDGYTF. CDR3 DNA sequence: TGTGCCAGCAGTGAATCGGCAGGGGGAGGCGATGGCTACACCTTC.

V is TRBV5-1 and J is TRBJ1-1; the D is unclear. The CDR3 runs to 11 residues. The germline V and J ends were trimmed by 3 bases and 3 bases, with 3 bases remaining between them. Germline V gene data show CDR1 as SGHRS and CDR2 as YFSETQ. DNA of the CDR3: TGCGCCAGCAGCTCGGACACTGAAGCTTTCTTT. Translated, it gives CASSSDTEAFF.

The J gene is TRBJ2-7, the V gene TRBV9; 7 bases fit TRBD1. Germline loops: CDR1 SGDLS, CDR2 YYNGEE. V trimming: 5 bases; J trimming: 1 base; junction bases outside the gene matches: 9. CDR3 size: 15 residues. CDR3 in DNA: TGTGCCAGCAGGGTTGGGGGACAGAAGTCCTACGAGCAGTACTTC. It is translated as CASRVGGQKSYEQYF.

The CDR3 DNA reads as TGCGCCAGCAGCCTACCCGGGACAGGGGAAAACGGCTACACCTTC. It translates to CASSLPGTGENGYTF. The V call is TRBV5-1, the J call TRBJ1-2, with 10 bases fitting TRBD1. This CDR3 contains 15 residues. V shed 4 bases and J 8 bases; nucleotides not matched to a gene: 11. Germline CDR1 reads SGHRS; CDR2 reads YFSETQ.

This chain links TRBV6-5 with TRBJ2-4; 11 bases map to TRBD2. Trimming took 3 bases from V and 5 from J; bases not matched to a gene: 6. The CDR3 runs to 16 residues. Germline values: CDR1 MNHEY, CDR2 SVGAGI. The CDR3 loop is CASSYTSGGHENIQYF. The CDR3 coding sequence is TGTGCCAGCAGTTATACTAGCGGGGGCCACGAAAACATTCAGTACTTC.

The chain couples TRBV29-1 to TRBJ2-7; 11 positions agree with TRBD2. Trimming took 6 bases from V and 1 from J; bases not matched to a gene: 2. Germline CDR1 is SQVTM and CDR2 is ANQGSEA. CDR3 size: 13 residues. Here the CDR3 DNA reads TGCAGCGTAACTAGCGGGGGATCCTACGAGCAGTACTTC. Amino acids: CSVTSGGSYEQYF.

CDR3 bases: TGTGCCAGCAGTTTGACAGGGGTGGGAAATTCACCCCTCCACTTT. Translating gives CASSLTGVGNSPLHF. The J gene is TRBJ1-6, the V gene TRBV28, with 8 bases identical to TRBD1. The CDR3 has 15 residues. V lost 3 bases, J lost 7 bases, and 5 bases stayed unmatched. CDR1 is MDHEN, CDR2 SYDVKM, per germline.

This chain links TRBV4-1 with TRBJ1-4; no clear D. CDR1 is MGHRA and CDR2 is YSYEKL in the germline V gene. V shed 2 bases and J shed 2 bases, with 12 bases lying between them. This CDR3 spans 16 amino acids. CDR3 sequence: CASSQSGRSTNEKLFF. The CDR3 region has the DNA TGCGCCAGCAGCCAATCGGGGAGGTCCACTAATGAAAAACTGTTTTTT.

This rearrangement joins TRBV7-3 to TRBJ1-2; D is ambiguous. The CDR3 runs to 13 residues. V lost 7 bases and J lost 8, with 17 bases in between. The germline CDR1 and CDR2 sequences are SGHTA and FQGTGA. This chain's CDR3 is CASNQPGIEGYTF. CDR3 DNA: TGTGCCAGCAACCAGCCCGGGATTGAAGGCTACACCTTC.

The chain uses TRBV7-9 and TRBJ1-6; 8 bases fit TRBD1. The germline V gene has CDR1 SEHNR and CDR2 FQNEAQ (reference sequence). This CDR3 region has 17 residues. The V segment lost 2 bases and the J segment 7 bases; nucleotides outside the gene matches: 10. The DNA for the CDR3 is TGTGCCAGCAGCTTATGGGGGTCGACAGGGGTCAATTCACCCCTCCACTTT. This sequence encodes CASSLWGSTGVNSPLHF.

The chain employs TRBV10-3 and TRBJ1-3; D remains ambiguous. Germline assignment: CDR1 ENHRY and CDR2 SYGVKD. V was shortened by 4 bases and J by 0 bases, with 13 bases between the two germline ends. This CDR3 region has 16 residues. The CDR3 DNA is TGTGCCATCAGTGGAGGCACCCCGAGCTCTGGAAACACCATATATTTT. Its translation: CAISGGTPSSGNTIYF.

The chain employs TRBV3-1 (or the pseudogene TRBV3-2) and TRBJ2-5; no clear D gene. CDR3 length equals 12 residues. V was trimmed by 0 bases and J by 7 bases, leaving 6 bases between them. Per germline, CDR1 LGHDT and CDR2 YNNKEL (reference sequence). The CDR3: CASSQEERTQYF. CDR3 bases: TGTGCCAGCAGCCAAGAGGAGAGGACCCAGTACTTC.

Here the CDR3 DNA reads TGTGCCAGCACCCCGTGGGGGGTCCCCGGGTTGAATGAGCAGTTCTTC. The encoded protein is CASTPWGVPGLNEQFF. The chain has TRBV7-8 and TRBJ2-1; D may be TRBD2 (6 bases). This CDR3 is 16 amino acids long. The V end lost 7 bases, the J end lost 7 bases, and 23 bases lay between the germline ends. Germline lookup yields CDR1 SGHVS and CDR2 FQNEAQ.

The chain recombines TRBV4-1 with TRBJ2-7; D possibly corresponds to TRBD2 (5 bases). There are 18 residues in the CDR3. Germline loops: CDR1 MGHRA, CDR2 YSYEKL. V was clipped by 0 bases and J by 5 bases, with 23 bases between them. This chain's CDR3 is CASSQEAHSVGVRNEQYF. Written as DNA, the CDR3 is TGCGCCAGCAGCCAAGAAGCCCATTCGGTCGGGGTACGAAACGAGCAGTACTTC.

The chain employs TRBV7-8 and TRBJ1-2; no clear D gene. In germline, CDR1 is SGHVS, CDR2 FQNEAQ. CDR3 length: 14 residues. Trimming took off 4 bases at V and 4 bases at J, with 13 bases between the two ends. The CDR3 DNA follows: TGTGCCAGCAGCTCGAGGGCCAGGATCTATGGCTACACCTTC. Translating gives CASSSRARIYGYTF.

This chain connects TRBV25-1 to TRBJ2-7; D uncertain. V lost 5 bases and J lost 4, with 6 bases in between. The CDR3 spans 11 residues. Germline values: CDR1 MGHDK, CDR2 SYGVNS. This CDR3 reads CASSQIYEQYF. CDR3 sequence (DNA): TGTGCCAGCAGTCAGATATACGAGCAGTACTTC.

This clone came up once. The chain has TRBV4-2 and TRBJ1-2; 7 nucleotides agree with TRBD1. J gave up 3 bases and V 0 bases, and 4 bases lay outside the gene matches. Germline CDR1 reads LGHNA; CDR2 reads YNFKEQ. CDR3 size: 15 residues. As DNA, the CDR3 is TGTGCCAGCAGCCAAGAGGAGGGGGCGGACTATGGCTACACCTTC. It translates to CASSQEEGADYGYTF.

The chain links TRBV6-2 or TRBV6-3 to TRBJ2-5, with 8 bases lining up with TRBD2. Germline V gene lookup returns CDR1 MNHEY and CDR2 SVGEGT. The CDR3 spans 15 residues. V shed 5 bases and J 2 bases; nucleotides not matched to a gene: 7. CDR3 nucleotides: TGTGCCAGCAGTCGTAGCGGGGAGAATCAAGAGACCCAGTACTTC. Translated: CASSRSGENQETQYF.

CDR3: CASSLDSQETQYF. The CDR3 nucleotides are TGCGCCAGCAGCCTGGACAGCCAAGAGACCCAGTACTTC. V is TRBV5-1 and J is TRBJ2-5, with D perhaps matching TRBD1 (6 bases). Per the germline V gene, CDR1 is SGHRS and CDR2 is YFSETQ. The CDR3 sequence is 13 residues long. With 4 bases removed from V and 1 base from J, the gap between germline ends came to 8 bases.

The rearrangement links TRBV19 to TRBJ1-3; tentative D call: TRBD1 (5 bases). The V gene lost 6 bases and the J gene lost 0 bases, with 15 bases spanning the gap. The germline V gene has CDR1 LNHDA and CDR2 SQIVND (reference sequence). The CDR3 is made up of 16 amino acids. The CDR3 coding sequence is TGTGCCAGTAGCAACCCTGGGGCACCCTCTGGAAACACCATATATTTT. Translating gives CASSNPGAPSGNTIYF. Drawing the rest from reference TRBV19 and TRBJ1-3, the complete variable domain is DGGITQSPKYLFRKEGQNVTLSCEQNLNHDAMYWYRQDPGQGLRLIYYSQIVNDFQKGDIAEGYSVSREKKESFPLTVTSAQKNPTAFYLCASSNPGAPSGNTIYFGEGSWLTVV.

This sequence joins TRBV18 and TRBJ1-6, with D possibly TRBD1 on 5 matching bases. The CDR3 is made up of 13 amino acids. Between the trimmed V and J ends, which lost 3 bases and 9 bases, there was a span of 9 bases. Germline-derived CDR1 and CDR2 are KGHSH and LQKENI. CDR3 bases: TGTGCCAGCTCACCGGGGCGGGGTTCACCCCTCCACTTT. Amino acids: CASSPGRGSPLHF.

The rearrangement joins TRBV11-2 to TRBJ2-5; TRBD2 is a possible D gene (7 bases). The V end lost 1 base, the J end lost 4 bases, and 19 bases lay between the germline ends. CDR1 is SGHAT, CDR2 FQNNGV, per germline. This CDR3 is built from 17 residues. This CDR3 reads CASSLVGGAGGGETQYF. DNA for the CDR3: TGTGCCAGCAGCTTAGTGGGGGGGGCAGGAGGAGGAGAGACCCAGTACTTC.

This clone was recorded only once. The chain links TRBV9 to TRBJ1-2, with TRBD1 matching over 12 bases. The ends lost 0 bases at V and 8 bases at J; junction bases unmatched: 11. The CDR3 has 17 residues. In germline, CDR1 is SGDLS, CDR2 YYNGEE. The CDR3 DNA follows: TGTGCCAGCAGCGTAGAGGGGACAGGGGGCCACTATAGCGGCTACACCTTC. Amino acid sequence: CASSVEGTGGHYSGYTF. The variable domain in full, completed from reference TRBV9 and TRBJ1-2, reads DSGVTQTPKHLITATGQRVTLRCSPRSGDLSVYWYQQSLDQGLQFLIQYYNGEERAKGNILERFSAQQFPDLHSELNLSSLELGDSALYFCASSVEGTGGHYSGYTFGSGTRLTVV.

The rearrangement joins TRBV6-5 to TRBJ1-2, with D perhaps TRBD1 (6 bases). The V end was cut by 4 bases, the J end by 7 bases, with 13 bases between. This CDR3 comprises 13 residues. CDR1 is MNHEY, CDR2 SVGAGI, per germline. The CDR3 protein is CASSFTGLGGYTF. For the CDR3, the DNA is TGTGCCAGCAGTTTCACAGGGCTCGGTGGCTACACCTTC.